This T cell receptor beta chain originates from a study of blood T cell repertoires in COVID-19. Across the study: PBMCs, B-cell-depleted T cells, or T cells provided the cDNA or gDNA that made up the material.

The protocol was immunoSEQ multiplex PCR, while the TCRdb copy is restricted to in-frame clones and leaves out a portion. The sample has 250,000 to 300,000 clones; more than 75% are singletons. The V end lost 3 bases, the J end lost 2 bases, and 11 bases lay between the germline ends. The germline V gene has CDR1 KGHSH and CDR2 LQKENI. This CDR3 is 15 amino acids long. The V call is TRBV18, the J call TRBJ2-1; the D gene is possibly TRBD1 (6 bases). This TCR was sampled from a woman in her sixties with COVID-19, enrolled during active disease. The source material was peripheral blood. The CDR3 spells CASSPQQGPYNEQFF. DNA for the CDR3: TGTGCCAGCTCACCGCAACAGGGACCCTACAATGAGCAGTTCTTC.